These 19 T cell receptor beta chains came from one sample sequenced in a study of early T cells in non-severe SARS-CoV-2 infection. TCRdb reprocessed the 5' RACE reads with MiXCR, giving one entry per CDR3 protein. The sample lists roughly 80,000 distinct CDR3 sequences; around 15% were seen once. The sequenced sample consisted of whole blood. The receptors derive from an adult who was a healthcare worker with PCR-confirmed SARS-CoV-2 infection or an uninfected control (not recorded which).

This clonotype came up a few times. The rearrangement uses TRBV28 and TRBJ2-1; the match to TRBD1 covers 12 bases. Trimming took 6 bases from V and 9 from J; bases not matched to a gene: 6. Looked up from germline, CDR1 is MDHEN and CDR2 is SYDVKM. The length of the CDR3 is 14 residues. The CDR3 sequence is CASRPGTGGSEQFF. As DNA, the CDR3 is TGTGCCAGCAGGCCCGGGACAGGGGGCAGTGAGCAGTTCTTC.

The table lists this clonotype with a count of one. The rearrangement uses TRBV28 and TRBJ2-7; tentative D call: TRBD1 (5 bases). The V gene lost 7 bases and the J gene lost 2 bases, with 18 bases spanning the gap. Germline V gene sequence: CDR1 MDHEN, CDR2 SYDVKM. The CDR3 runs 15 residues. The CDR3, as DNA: TGTGCCAGCACTTCAAACAGAGACAGCCCCTACGAGCAGTACTTC. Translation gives CASTSNRDSPYEQYF.

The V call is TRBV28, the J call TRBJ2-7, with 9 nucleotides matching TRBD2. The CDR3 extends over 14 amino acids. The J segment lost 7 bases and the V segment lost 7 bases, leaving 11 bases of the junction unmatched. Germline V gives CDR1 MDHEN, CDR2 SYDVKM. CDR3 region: CASIPRTSAREQYF. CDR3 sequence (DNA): TGTGCCAGCATACCTCGGACTAGCGCTCGTGAGCAGTACTTC.

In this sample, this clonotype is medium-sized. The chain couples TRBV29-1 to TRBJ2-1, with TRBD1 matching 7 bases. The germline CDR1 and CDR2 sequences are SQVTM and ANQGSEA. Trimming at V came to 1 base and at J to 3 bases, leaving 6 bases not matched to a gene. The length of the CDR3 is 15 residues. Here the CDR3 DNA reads TGCAGCGTTGAAGCACAGGGACAGCGCTACAATGAGCAGTTCTTC. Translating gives CSVEAQGQRYNEQFF.

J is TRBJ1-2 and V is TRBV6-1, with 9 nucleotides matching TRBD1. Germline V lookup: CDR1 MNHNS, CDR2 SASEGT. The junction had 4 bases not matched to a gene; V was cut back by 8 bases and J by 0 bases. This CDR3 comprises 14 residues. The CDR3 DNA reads TGTGCCAGCGCCGGGACAGGGACTAACTATGGCTACACCTTC. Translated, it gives CASAGTGTNYGYTF.

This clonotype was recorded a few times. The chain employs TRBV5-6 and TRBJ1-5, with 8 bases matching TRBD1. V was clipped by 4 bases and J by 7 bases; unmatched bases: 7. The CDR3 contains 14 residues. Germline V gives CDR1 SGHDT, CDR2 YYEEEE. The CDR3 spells CASSTGQGAQPQHF. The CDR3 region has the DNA TGTGCCAGCAGCACTGGACAGGGAGCACAGCCCCAGCATTTT.

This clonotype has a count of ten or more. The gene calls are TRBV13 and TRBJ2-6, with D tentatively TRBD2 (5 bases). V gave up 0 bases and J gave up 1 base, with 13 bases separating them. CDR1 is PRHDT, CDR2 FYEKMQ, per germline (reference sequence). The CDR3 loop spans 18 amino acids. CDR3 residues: CASSLGGVPLSGANVLTF. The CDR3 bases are TGTGCCAGCAGCTTAGGGGGAGTGCCTTTATCTGGGGCCAACGTCCTGACTTTC.

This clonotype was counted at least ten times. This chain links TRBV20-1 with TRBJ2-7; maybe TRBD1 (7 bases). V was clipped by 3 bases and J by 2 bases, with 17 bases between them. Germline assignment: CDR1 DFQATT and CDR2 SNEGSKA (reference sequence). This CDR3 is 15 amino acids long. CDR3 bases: TGCAGTGCTAGTGGGGGGCGACAGGGAACCTACGAGCAGTACTTC. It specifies CSASGGRQGTYEQYF.

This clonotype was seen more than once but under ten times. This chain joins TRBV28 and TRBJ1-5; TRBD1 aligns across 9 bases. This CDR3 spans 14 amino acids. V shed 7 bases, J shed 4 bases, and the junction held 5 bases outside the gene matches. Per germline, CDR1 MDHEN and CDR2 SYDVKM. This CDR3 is CASTAGTGNQPQHF. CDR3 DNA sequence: TGTGCCAGCACTGCCGGGACAGGGAATCAGCCCCAGCATTTT.

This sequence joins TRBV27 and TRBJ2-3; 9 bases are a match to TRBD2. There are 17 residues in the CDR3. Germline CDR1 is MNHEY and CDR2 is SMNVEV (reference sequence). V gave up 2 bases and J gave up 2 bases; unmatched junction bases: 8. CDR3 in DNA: TGTGCCAGCAGTTTACGCGGACTAGCGACCAACACAGATACGCAGTATTTT. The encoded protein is CASSLRGLATNTDTQYF.

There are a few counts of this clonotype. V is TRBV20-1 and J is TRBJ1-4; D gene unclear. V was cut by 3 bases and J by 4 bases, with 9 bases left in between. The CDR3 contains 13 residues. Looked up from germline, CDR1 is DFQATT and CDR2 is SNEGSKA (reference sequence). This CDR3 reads CSASPGDNEKLFF. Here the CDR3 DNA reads TGCAGTGCTAGCCCCGGGGATAATGAAAAACTGTTTTTT.

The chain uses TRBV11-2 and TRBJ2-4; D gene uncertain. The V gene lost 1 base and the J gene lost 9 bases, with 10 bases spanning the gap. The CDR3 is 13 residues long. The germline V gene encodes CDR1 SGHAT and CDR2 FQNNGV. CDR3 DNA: TGTGCCAGCAGCTTAGGGAAGTCCGGCATTCAGTACTTC. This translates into CASSLGKSGIQYF.

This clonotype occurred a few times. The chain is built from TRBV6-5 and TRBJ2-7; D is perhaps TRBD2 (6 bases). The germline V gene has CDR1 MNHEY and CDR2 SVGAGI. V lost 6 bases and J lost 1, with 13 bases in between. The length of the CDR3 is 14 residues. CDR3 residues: CASSRDWTSYEQYF. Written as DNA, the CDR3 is TGTGCCAGCAGCCGGGACTGGACTTCCTACGAGCAGTACTTC.

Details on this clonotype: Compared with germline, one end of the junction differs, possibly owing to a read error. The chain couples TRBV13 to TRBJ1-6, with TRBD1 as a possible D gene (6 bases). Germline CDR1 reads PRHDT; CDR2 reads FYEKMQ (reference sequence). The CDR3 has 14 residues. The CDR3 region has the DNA TGTGCCAGCAGCCTAGGGGGTAATAATTCACCCCTCCACTTT. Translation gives CASSLGGNNSPLHF.

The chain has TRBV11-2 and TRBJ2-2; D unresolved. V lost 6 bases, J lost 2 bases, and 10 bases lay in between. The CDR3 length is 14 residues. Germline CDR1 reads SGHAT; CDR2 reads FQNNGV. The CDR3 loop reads CASRESINTGELFF. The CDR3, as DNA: TGTGCCAGCAGAGAGAGTATTAACACCGGGGAGCTGTTTTTT. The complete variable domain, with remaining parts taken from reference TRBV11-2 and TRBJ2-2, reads EAGVAQSPRYKIIEKRQSVAFWCNPISGHATLYWYQQILGQGPKLLIQFQNNGVVDDSQLPKDRFSAERLKGVDSTLKIQPAKLEDSAVYLCASRESINTGELFFGEGSRLTVL.

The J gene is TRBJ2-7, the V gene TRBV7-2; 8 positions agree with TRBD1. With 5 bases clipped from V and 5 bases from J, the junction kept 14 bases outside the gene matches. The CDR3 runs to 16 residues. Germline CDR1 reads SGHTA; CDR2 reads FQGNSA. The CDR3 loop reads CASSTAGGWVIDEQYF. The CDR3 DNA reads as TGTGCCAGCAGCACGGCAGGGGGCTGGGTAATCGACGAGCAGTACTTC. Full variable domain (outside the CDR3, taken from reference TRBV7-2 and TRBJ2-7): GAGVSQSPSNKVTEKGKDVELRCDPISGHTALYWYRQSLGQGLEFLIYFQGNSAPDKSGLPSDRFSAERTGGSVSTLTIQRTQQEDSAVYLCASSTAGGWVIDEQYFGPGTRLTVT.

Here the CDR3 reads CASSSQRGAYNEQFF. CDR3 DNA sequence: TGTGCCAGCAGTTCACAGCGGGGGGCCTACAATGAGCAGTTCTTC. The gene calls are TRBV6-1 and TRBJ2-1; 9 bases fit TRBD2. The germline gives CDR1 MNHNS, CDR2 SASEGT. The CDR3 has 15 amino acids. The V gene end was trimmed by 5 bases and the J gene end by 2 bases; junction bases not matched to a gene: 4.

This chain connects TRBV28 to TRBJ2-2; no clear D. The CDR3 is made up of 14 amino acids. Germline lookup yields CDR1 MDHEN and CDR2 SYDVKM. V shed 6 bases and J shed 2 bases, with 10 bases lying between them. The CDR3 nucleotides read TGTGCCAGCAGGGTCTTAGAAAACACCGGGGAGCTGTTTTTT. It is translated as CASRVLENTGELFF.

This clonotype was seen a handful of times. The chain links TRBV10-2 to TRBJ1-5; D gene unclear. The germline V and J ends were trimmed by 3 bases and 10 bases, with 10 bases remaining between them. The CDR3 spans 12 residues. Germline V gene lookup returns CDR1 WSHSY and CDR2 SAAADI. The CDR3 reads CASSDIVFPQHF. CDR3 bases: TGCGCCAGCAGTGACATCGTCTTTCCCCAGCATTTT.